This entry describes one T cell receptor beta chain. Its antigen has not been determined. Per-base quality was not reported, and no clone a single base away is much larger than it. In total, 500 to 700 healthy bone marrow donors made up the cohort. At the time of sampling, all cohort members were nominally healthy, though unrecorded immune exposures were likely present. The donor tested CMV seropositive and was one of the 289 seropositive cohort members. A peripheral blood sample was provided by each donor, and peripheral blood mononuclear cells were used for TCR beta sequencing. The Qiagen DNeasy Blood Extraction Kit was used to extract genomic DNA from the blood cell samples. This record belongs to a study of cytomegalovirus exposure and HLA in healthy donors (TCRdb year 2017). With respect to the entire study: An earlier analysis of 587 of the donors reported 276 Gb of sequence data and 95 million to 140 million unique TCR beta sequences obtained from roughly 170 million T cells. An early release that covered roughly 600 HLA-typed donors contained approximately 300 gigabases of sequencing data and about 93 million unique TCR sequences. Of the roughly 400 genotyped donors, approximately 82% fell in the genetic ancestry cluster associated with self-reported Caucasian donors. The study aimed to test whether signatures of past pathogen exposure could be identified by cataloging public T cell receptors. The study used immunosequencing to profile the T cell repertoires of more than 650 subjects and linked those repertoires to cytomegalovirus serostatus. Along with the roughly 610-subject first cohort, a separate validation cohort of some 130 different subjects was used. To predict cytomegalovirus infection status, the study combined high-throughput TCR immunosequencing, statistical association of individual TCRs with disease status, and machine learning. A later analysis re-examined previously published TCR beta repertoires from 500 to 700 donors and added high-resolution HLA genotyping to investigate patterns of TCR occurrence. The later analysis used no new phenotypic data to find candidate immune exposures, relying instead on TCR beta sequences and their occurrence across donors. An earlier analysis of 587 of the donors used high-throughput TCR beta sequencing to judge whether each TCR beta V gene segment behaved as functional or pseudogenic. Alongside the repertoire data, information on donor age, sex, ethnicity and CMV serostatus was compiled. In a later genetic analysis, genome-wide SNP genotypes for about three fifths of the roughly 670 donors were used, and that subset was treated as a discovery cohort. All discovery cohort repertoires had been generated on a single sequencing platform. Both class I and class II loci were covered by HLA typing, at four-digit resolution. The number of typed donors differed by locus: about 629-640 for A, B, C, DRB1 and DQB1; about 520 for DQA1; 606 for DPA1; and around 490 for DPB1. About five DR-DQ haplotypes were handled as single units for association and clustering because linkage in the cohort was strong. Among roughly 400 genotyped donors of the cohort, an average of roughly 230,000 unique TCR beta nucleotide sequences was sequenced per donor, of which roughly 18% were non-productive.

V loses 3 bases at its end and J loses 12 bases; junction bases beyond the gene matches: 7. Measured from the cysteine to the phenylalanine, the CDR3 is 13 residues long. Here the CDR3 DNA is all that survives: 39 bases in frame from base 1. CDR1 LGHNA and CDR2 YSLEER were looked up in the germline V gene. Broader findings and caveats from the paper: Three of the identified cytomegalovirus-associated TCR beta chains were confirmed in vitro to be specific for cytomegalovirus antigens. Most CMV-associated TCR beta chains appeared to be HLA-restricted in a later analysis, and the HLA associations seemed to be driven largely by CMV exposure. The 87-base-pair reads could not distinguish some IMGT-functional V segments, including TRBV6-2 and TRBV6-3, so those segments were excluded. The authors suggested that the approach could potentially be generalized to other disease states and immunological phenotypes. The study listed over 150 TCR beta chains as associated with cytomegalovirus. A later analysis found that TCR association rates varied across HLA loci, with DRB1 alleles showing the most associated TCRs and HLA-C alleles the fewest. In a later genetic analysis, fewer N-insertions in productive TCRs were reported among donors in an Asian-associated ancestry cluster than the 666-donor mean. Immune exposure information for the cohort was limited to CMV serostatus. Most TCR sequences were observed very rarely across donors, whereas some public TCRs were present in many individuals. When HLA alleles, especially DR and DQ, strongly co-occurred, attributing TCR associations to individual alleles was difficult. The classifier was reported to diagnose cytomegalovirus status with high specificity and sensitivity in both the original and validation cohorts. Several of the top co-occurrence clusters appeared to be linked to parvovirus B19, influenza, CMV and Epstein-Barr virus, according to a later analysis. Linkage disequilibrium might explain the correlated functional status among segregating V segments, but an unknown experimental factor could not be ruled out. In a later analysis, about 17,000 TCR beta sequences were associated with specific HLA alleles at a false discovery rate of 0.05. A cluster of highly shared sequence variants was judged likely to be a technical artifact of the sequencing pipeline. In this cohort, only TCR beta chains were sequenced, and detectable features were limited by the absence of alpha or paired-chain data. Fewer than 20 rarely observed V segments, including chromosome 9 orphons, were excluded from the earlier analysis of a few hundred of the donors because counts were too low. Sequencing depth was assumed to be roughly uniform across donors in the presence/absence analyses, though that assumption may not hold. In a later genetic analysis, a missense DCLRE1C variant was associated with V-gene and J-gene trimming of TCR beta chains, and the association was replicated in an independent cohort. Because HLA typing was missing for some donors at each locus, association tests included only the typed subset. An earlier analysis of approximately 540 of the donors showed that most TCR beta V segments appeared in productive rearrangements either about 90% or about 30% of the time, which broadly matched IMGT annotations. In a later analysis, HLA-associated TCR beta chains showed more clonal expansion and lower generation probabilities than non-associated chains that were equally common. A further reported finding was that TCR beta sequences accurately predicted the HLA-A and HLA-B alleles for most subjects in the first cohort.

To prepare the library, the immunoSEQ multiplex PCR assay was applied. For the multiplex PCR, a mixture combining 60 forward primers for TCR Vbeta segments and 13 reverse primers for TCR Jbeta segments was used. A multiplex PCR assay on genomic DNA amplified the CDR3 region of rearranged TCR beta genes. Amplified TCR beta libraries were sequenced as 87-base-pair reads on the Illumina HiSeq System. The paper's processing steps were these. A later analysis tallied roughly 80 million unique TCR beta chains across the approximately 670 repertoires, and approximately 12 million of those chains were shared by two or more donors. To remove PCR and sequencing errors, raw reads were error-corrected and collapsed into unique sequences using a nearest-neighbor algorithm that merged closely related sequences. CDR3 sequences were aligned to IMGT reference sequences to assign V, D and J gene segments. Each retained sequence needed at least a six-nucleotide match to both a V gene segment and a J gene segment. A rearrangement counted as productive if the CDR3 had no stop codons and remained in frame with V and J, and every other rearrangement counted as non-productive. Following IMGT convention, CDR3 was defined as the stretch from the second conserved V-encoded cysteine up to the conserved J-encoded phenylalanine. The earlier analysis of 500 to 650 of the donors excluded any sequence lacking an unambiguous match to a single V gene segment. In an earlier analysis of approximately 590 of the donors, V segments were called functional above 56.7% productive rearrangements and were called segregating when the between-donor standard deviation exceeded 5%. A statistical classification framework was built for diagnosing cytomegalovirus status from the catalog of TCR beta chain sequences. In a later analysis, V and J genes were assigned by comparing TCR nucleotide sequences against IMGT/GENE-DB human TR gene sequences. The TCRdist pipeline was used in a later analysis to assign CDR3 sequences and most-parsimonious VDJ recombination scenarios. In a later analysis, each TCR beta chain was defined by its CDR3 amino acid sequence together with its V-gene family, and reads without a unique V-gene family were excluded. To address suspected cross-contamination and a sequencing artifact, a later analysis removed a few hundred highly shared, low-generation-probability nucleotide sequences. In a later analysis, a clonal expansion index for each public chain was calculated from normalized within-repertoire ranks of inferred template counts. In a later analysis, generation probabilities were computed using a VDJ recombination model fitted to out-of-frame rearrangements, and the results were checked against IGoR. In a later analysis, hypergeometric tests were used to score TCR-TCR, TCR-HLA and TCR-CMV co-occurrence, with a repertoire-size bias correction applied to TCR pairs. A later analysis estimated false discovery rates by permuting HLA or CMV assignments 20 times. In a later analysis, co-occurring TCRs were grouped using DBSCAN, and TCRdist sequence similarity was added for clustering within HLA-allele-positive subsets. Co-occurrence clustering excluded repertoires with fewer than 30,000 or more than 120,000 public chains, plus five with anomalous nucleotide sharing. Drawn from immuneACCESS, this table holds only the in-frame rearrangements with V and J called that TCRdb kept. Clones are partly lost; checked studies trace under half to an unresolved V gene and leave the rest unexplained. V and J calls and clone size follow that table, whereas D and trimming were derived from the DNA. The sample yields 150,000 to 200,000 clones; over 65% were counted once. Roughly 7.1% of the sample is taken by the ten largest.

This receptor chain uses TRBV4-3 and TRBJ1-1; 10 nucleotides in the junction match TRBD1. The specimen was PBMCs. The source of this sequence is a man aged 35 to 55 in good health and CMV-seropositive. The nucleotide sequence reads as follows: TGCGCCAGCAGCCACGCCGGGACAGGGGAAACTTTCTTT. This yields the protein CASSHAGTGETFF.